A selection of T cell receptor beta chains follows, all from one sample in a study of blood T cell repertoires in COVID-19. Clones were sequenced by immunoSEQ multiplex PCR, and TCRdb holds only the in-frame ones, with some missing. The sample yields some 170,000 clones, roughly 87% seen once. Sequenced sample: peripheral blood. These receptors were obtained from a woman aged 70-85 years with acute or convalescent COVID-19. Both conserved end residues are trimmed from each CDR3. Expanded clones get a size class; other rows say once, few or many, or leave the size out.

CDR3 protein: ASSPQGGVEAF; V gene: TRBV4-3; clone size: .; J gene: TRBJ1-1
CDR3 protein: ASMASSYNEQF; V gene: TRBV5-4; clone size: .; J gene: TRBJ2-1
CDR3 protein: ATSESGNTEAF; V gene: TRBV24-1; clone size: .; J gene: TRBJ1-1
CDR3 protein: ATSRTGTYGYT; V gene: TRBV19; clone size: .; J gene: TRBJ1-2
CDR3 protein: ASSFNRGTGELF; V gene: TRBV7-2; clone size: few; J gene: TRBJ2-2
CDR3 protein: ASSQDSSTDTQY; V gene: TRBV14; clone size: .; J gene: TRBJ2-3
CDR3 protein: ASSQRGSYNEQF; V gene: TRBV28; clone size: .; J gene: TRBJ2-1
CDR3 protein: ASSLDRENTEAF; V gene: TRBV7-3; clone size: .; J gene: TRBJ1-1
CDR3 protein: ASSRYLEHEQY; V gene: TRBV4-1; clone size: .; J gene: TRBJ2-7
CDR3 protein: AWRPPGTSNEQF; V gene: TRBV30; clone size: .; J gene: TRBJ2-1
CDR3 protein: ASSPGQGAPYNEQF; V gene: TRBV11-2; clone size: .; J gene: TRBJ2-1
CDR3 protein: ASSLRQGASYEQY; V gene: TRBV5-1; clone size: .; J gene: TRBJ2-7
CDR3 protein: ASSPALSGNADTQY; V gene: TRBV19; clone size: .; J gene: TRBJ2-3
CDR3 protein: SASGPLAGEFPTKNIQY; V gene: TRBV20-1; clone size: .; J gene: TRBJ2-4
CDR3 protein: ASSLDPGANEKLF; V gene: TRBV5-4; clone size: .; J gene: TRBJ1-4
CDR3 protein: ASISRQGVNTGELF; V gene: TRBV13; clone size: .; J gene: TRBJ2-2
CDR3 protein: ASSPYNALGAGEQY; V gene: TRBV18; clone size: .; J gene: TRBJ2-7
CDR3 protein: ASSVDRVTEAF; V gene: TRBV7-8; clone size: .; J gene: TRBJ1-1
CDR3 protein: ASNLGGGAGEKLF; V gene: TRBV28; clone size: .; J gene: TRBJ1-4
CDR3 protein: ASSANRGGYT; V gene: TRBV18; clone size: once; J gene: TRBJ1-2
CDR3 protein: ASSQAGEANYGYT; V gene: TRBV3-1/TRBV3-2; clone size: .; J gene: TRBJ1-2
CDR3 protein: ASSAQQGALGEKLF; V gene: TRBV9; clone size: .; J gene: TRBJ1-4
CDR3 protein: SVEEGQGAGDTQY; V gene: TRBV29-1; clone size: .; J gene: TRBJ2-3
CDR3 protein: ASSLEAGSYTEAF; V gene: TRBV5-4; clone size: few; J gene: TRBJ1-1
CDR3 protein: ASSSPGGGGSYF; V gene: TRBV28; clone size: few; J gene: TRBJ1-2
CDR3 protein: ASSRQGSTDTQY; V gene: TRBV19; clone size: .; J gene: TRBJ2-3
CDR3 protein: ASSQNDRELTYEQY; V gene: TRBV4-1; clone size: .; J gene: TRBJ2-7
CDR3 protein: ASSSPGQINTEAF; V gene: TRBV7-8; clone size: once; J gene: TRBJ1-1
CDR3 protein: ASSLAQARSDEQF; V gene: TRBV7-8; clone size: .; J gene: TRBJ2-1
CDR3 protein: ASSTYSGTGELF; V gene: TRBV6-5; clone size: .; J gene: TRBJ2-2
CDR3 protein: ASSTSAVYGYT; V gene: TRBV19; clone size: .; J gene: TRBJ1-2
CDR3 protein: ASSADRGNSPLH; V gene: TRBV27; clone size: .; J gene: TRBJ1-6
CDR3 protein: ASRLNRVNTEAF; V gene: TRBV6-4; clone size: .; J gene: TRBJ1-1
CDR3 protein: ASSLGQGAPNSPLH; V gene: TRBV5-1; clone size: .; J gene: TRBJ1-6
CDR3 protein: ASSQGPPEGGETQY; V gene: TRBV4-2; clone size: .; J gene: TRBJ2-5
CDR3 protein: ASTTTGYGYT; V gene: TRBV12-3/TRBV12-4; clone size: .; J gene: TRBJ1-2
CDR3 protein: ASSLGRRGSLSGNTIY; V gene: TRBV5-1; clone size: .; J gene: TRBJ1-3
CDR3 protein: ASRQAYGYT; V gene: TRBV6-5; clone size: .; J gene: TRBJ1-2
CDR3 protein: ASSLKGQGASTEAF; V gene: TRBV5-1; clone size: .; J gene: TRBJ1-1
CDR3 protein: ASTLTGVYGYT; V gene: TRBV27; clone size: .; J gene: TRBJ1-2
CDR3 protein: ASKLQGFGYT; V gene: TRBV2; clone size: once; J gene: TRBJ1-2
CDR3 protein: ASSAGVSNQPQH; V gene: TRBV28; clone size: .; J gene: TRBJ1-5
CDR3 protein: ASSQGRNSPLH; V gene: TRBV4-3; clone size: .; J gene: TRBJ1-6
CDR3 protein: ASSLTRGSEQF; V gene: TRBV9; clone size: .; J gene: TRBJ2-1
CDR3 protein: ASSSNTPLH; V gene: TRBV7-2; clone size: .; J gene: TRBJ1-6
CDR3 protein: ASSQGGGPRGEY; V gene: TRBV3-1/TRBV3-2; clone size: .; J gene: TRBJ2-7
CDR3 protein: ASSDRQINTEAF; V gene: TRBV19; clone size: once; J gene: TRBJ1-1
CDR3 protein: SVIQGAYDYT; V gene: TRBV29-1; clone size: .; J gene: TRBJ1-2
CDR3 protein: ASSIRGSDYNEQF; V gene: TRBV19; clone size: .; J gene: TRBJ2-1